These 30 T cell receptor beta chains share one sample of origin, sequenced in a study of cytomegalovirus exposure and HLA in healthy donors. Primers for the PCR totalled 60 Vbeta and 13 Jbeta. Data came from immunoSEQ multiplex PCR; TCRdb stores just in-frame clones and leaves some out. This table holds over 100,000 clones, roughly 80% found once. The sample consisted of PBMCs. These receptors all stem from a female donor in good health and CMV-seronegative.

The CDR3 DNA is TGTGCCAGCAGCCAACTAGCGGGAGTAGAGACCCAGTACTTC. Encoded protein: CASSQLAGVETQYF. This chain connects TRBV7-8 to TRBJ2-5, with 11 bases aligning to TRBD2. The germline CDR1 and CDR2 sequences are SGHVS and FQNEAQ. CDR3 size: 14 residues. V shed 5 bases and J 4 bases; nucleotides not matched to a gene: 3.

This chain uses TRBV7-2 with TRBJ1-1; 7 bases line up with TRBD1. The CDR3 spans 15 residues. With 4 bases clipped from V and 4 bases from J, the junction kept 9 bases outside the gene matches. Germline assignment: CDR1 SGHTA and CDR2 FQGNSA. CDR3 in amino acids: CASSSEGQFVTEAFF. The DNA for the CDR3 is TGTGCCAGCAGCTCAGAGGGACAGTTCGTCACTGAAGCTTTCTTT.

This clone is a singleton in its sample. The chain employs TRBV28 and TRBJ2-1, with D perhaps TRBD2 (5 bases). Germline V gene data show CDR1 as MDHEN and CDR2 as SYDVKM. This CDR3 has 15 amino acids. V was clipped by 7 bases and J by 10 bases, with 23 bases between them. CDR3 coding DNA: TGTGCCAGCACCTCTTCGCGCTGGCTAGCAAGCGAGCAGTTCTTC. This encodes CASTSSRWLASEQFF.

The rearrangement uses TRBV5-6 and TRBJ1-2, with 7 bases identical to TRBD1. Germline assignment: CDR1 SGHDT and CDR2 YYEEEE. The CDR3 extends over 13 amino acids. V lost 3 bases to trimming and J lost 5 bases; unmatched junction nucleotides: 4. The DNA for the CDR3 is TGTGCCAGCAGCTCGGGACAGATATATGGCTACACCTTC. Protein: CASSSGQIYGYTF.

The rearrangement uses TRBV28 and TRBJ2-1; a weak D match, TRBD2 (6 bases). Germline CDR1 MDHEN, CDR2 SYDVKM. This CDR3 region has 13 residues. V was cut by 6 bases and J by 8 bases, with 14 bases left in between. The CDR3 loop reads CASRQFLAYEQFF. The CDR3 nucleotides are TGTGCCAGCAGGCAGTTCCTAGCGTATGAGCAGTTCTTC. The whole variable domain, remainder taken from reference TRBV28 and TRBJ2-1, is DVKVTQSSRYLVKRTGEKVFLECVQDMDHENMFWYRQDPGLGLRLIYFSYDVKMKEKGDIPEGYSVSREKKERFSLILESASTNQTSMYLCASRQFLAYEQFFGPGTRLTVL.

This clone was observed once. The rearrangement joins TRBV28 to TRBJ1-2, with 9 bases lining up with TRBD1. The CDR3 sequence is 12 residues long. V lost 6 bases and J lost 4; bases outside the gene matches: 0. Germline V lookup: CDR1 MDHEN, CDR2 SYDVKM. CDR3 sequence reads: CASRQGAYGYTF. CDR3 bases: TGTGCCAGCAGACAGGGGGCCTATGGCTACACCTTC.

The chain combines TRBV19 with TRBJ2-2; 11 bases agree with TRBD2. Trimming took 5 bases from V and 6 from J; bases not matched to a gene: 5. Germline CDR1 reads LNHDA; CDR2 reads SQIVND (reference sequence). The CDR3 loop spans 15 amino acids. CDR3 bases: TGTGCCAGTAGTGATAGCGGGAGGGCAGCCGGGGAGCTGTTTTTT. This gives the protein CASSDSGRAAGELFF.

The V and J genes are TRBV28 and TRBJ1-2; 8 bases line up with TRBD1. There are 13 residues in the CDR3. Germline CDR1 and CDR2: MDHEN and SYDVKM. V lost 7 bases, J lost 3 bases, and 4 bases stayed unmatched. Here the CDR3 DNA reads TGTGCCAGCAAAGTGACAGGGGACTATGGCTACACCTTC. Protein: CASKVTGDYGYTF.

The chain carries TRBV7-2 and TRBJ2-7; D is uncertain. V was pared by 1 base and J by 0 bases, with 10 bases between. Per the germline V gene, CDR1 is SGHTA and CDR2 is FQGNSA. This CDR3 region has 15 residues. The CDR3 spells CASSLGHLISYEQYF. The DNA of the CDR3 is TGTGCCAGCAGCTTAGGACATTTAATCTCCTACGAGCAGTACTTC.

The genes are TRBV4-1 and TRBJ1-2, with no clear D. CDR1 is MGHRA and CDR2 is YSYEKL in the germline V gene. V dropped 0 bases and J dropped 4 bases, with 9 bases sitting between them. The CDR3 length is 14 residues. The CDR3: CASSQETQSYGYTF. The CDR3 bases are TGCGCCAGCAGCCAAGAGACACAGAGCTATGGCTACACCTTC.

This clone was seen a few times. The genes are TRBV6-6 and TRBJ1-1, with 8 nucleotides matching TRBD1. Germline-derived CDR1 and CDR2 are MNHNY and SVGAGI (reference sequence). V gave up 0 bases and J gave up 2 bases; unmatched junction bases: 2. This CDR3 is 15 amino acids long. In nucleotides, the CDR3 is TGTGCCAGCAGTTACTCCGGGACAGGAAACACTGAAGCTTTCTTT. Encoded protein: CASSYSGTGNTEAFF.

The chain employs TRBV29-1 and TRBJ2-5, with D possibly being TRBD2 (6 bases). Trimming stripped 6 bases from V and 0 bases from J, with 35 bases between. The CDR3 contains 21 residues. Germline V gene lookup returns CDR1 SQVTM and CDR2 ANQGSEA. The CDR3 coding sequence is TGCAGCGTACACCGTTCAGGCCGAATATCAGCAGGAGGGCCTTACCAAGAGACCCAGTACTTC. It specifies CSVHRSGRISAGGPYQETQYF.

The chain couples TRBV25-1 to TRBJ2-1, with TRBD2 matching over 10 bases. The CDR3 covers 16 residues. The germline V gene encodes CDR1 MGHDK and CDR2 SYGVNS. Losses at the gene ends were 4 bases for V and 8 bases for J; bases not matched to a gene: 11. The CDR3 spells CASSAAASSGRYEQFF. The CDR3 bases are TGTGCCAGCAGTGCAGCCGCGTCTAGCGGGAGATATGAGCAGTTCTTC.

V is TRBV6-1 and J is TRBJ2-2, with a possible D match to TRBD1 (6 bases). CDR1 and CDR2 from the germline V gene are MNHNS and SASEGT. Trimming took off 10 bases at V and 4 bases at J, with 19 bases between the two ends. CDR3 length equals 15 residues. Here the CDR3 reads CAIRAGARATGELFF. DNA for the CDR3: TGTGCCATCAGAGCAGGGGCCAGGGCCACCGGGGAGCTGTTTTTT.

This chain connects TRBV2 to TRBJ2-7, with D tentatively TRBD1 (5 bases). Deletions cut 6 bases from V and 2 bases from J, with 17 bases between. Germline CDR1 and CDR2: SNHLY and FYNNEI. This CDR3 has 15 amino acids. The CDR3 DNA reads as TGTGCCAGCAGATCCGACAGTTACCGACCCTACGAGCAGTACTTC. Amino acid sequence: CASRSDSYRPYEQYF.

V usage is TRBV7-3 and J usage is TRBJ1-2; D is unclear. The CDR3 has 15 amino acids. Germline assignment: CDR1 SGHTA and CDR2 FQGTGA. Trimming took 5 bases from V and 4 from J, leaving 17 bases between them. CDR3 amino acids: CASSPSWRPPYGYTF. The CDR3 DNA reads TGTGCCAGCAGCCCCAGTTGGAGGCCCCCCTATGGCTACACCTTC.

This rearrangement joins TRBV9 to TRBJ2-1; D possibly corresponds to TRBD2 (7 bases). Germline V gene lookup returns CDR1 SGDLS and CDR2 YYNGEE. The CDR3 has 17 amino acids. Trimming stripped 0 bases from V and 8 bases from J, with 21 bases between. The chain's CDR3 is CASSVAGGRGMAYEQFF. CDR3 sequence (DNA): TGTGCCAGCAGCGTAGCTGGAGGGAGGGGGATGGCGTATGAGCAGTTCTTC.

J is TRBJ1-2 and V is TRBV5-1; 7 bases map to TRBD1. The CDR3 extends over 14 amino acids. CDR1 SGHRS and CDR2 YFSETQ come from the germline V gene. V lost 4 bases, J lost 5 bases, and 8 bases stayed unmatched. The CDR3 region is CASSADRARYGYTF. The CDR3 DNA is TGCGCCAGCAGCGCAGACAGGGCGAGATATGGCTACACCTTC. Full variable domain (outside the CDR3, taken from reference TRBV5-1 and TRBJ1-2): KAGVTQTPRYLIKTRGQQVTLSCSPISGHRSVSWYQQTPGQGLQFLFEYFSETQRNKGNFPGRFSGRQFSNSRSEMNVSTLELGDSALYLCASSADRARYGYTFGSGTRLTVV.

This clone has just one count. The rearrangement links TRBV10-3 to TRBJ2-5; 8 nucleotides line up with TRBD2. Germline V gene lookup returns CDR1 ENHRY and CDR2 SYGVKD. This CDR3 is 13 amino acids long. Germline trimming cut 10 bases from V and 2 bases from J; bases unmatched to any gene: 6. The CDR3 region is CATARGGQETQYF. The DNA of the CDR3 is TGTGCCACGGCCCGCGGGGGGCAAGAGACCCAGTACTTC.

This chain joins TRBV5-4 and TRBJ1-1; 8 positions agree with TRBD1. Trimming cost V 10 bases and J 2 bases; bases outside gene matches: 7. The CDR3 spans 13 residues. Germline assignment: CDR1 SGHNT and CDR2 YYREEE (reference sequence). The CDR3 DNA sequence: TGTGCCGGAGGAGACAGGGGCAACACTGAAGCTTTCTTT. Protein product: CAGGDRGNTEAFF.

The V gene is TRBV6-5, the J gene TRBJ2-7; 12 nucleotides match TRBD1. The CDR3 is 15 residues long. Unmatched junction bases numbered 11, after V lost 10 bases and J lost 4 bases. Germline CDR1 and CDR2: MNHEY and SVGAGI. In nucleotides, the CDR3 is TGTGCCACCGCACTTCCGGGACAGGGGGCTTACGAGCAGTACTTC. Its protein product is CATALPGQGAYEQYF.

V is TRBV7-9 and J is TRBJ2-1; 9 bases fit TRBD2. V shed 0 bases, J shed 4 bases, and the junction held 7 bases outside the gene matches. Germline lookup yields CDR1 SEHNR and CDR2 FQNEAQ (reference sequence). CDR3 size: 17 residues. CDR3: CASSLAGVAGVYNEQFF. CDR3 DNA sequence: TGTGCCAGCAGCTTAGCGGGGGTAGCGGGAGTGTACAATGAGCAGTTCTTC.

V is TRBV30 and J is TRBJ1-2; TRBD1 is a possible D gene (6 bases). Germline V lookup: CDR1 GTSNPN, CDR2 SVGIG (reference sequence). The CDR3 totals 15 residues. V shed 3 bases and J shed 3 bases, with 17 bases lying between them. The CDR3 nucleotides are TGTGCCTGGAGGGCACAGGGCCGTGGGCACTATGGCTACACCTTC. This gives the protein CAWRAQGRGHYGYTF.

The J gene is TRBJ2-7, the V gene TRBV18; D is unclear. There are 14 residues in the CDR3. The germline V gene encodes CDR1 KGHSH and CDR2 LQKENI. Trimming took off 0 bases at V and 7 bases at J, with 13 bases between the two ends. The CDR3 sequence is CASSPPAAYEEQYF. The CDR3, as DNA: TGTGCCAGCTCACCACCGGCGGCGTACGAAGAGCAGTACTTC.

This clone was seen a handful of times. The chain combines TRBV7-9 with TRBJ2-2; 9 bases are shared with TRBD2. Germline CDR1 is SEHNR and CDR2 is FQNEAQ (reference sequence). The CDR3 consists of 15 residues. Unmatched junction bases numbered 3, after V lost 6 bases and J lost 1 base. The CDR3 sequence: CASRKAGGNTGELFF. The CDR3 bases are TGTGCCAGCAGGAAAGCGGGAGGGAACACCGGGGAGCTGTTTTTT.

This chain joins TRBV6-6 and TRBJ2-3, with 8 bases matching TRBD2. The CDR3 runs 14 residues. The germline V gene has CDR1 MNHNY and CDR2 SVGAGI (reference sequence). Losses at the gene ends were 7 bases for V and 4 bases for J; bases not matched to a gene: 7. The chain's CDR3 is CASTIAGTSDTQYF. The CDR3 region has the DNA TGTGCCAGCACCATAGCGGGGACCTCAGATACGCAGTATTTT.

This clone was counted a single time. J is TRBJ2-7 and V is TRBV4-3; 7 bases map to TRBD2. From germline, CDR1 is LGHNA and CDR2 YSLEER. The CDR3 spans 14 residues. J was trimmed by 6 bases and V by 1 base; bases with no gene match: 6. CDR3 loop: CASSQVGGHREQYF. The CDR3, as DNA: TGCGCCAGCAGCCAAGTGGGAGGGCATCGCGAGCAGTACTTC.

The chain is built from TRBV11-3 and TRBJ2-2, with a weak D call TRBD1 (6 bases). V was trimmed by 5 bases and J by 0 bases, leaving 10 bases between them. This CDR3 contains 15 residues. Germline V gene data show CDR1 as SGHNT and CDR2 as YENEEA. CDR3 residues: CASSLGQTNTGELFF. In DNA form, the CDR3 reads TGTGCCAGCAGCCTCGGACAGACGAACACCGGGGAGCTGTTTTTT. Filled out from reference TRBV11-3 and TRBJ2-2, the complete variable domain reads EAGVVQSPRYKIIEKKQPVAFWCNPISGHNTLYWYLQNLGQGPELLIRYENEEAVDDSQLPKDRFSAERLKGVDSTLKIQPAELGDSAVYLCASSLGQTNTGELFFGEGSRLTVL.

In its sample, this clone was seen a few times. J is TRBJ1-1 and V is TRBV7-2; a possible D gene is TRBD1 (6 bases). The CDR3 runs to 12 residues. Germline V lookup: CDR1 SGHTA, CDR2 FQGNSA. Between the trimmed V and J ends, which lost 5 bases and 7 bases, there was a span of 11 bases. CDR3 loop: CASSRRGGEAFF. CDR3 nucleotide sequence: TGTGCCAGCAGCCGGAGGGGGGGTGAAGCTTTCTTT.

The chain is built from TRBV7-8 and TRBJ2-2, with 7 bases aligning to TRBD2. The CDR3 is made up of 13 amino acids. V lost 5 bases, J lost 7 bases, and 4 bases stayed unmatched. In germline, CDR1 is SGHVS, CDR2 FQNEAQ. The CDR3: CASSGREDGELFF. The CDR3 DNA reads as TGTGCCAGCAGCGGACGGGAGGACGGGGAGCTGTTTTTT.